This paragraph reports one TCR beta chain. These data originate in a study of shared clonotypes between healthy human individuals. The genomic DNA of each subset was split evenly across several immunoSEQ plates. Amplification in unsorted PBMC replicate PCRs started from about 280 ng DNA, which equals 30,000 to 35,000 T cell genomes. Sequencing of unsorted PBMC DNA was carried out using ten immunoSEQ deep assay plates. Original methodology: Junction-only sequences produced by ImmunoSEQ had no quality scores, so filtering differed. Profiled with immunoSEQ multiplex PCR; TCRdb holds only in-frame clones, not every one. V, J and clone size reflect that table, while D and trimming were determined from the DNA. Found here are hundreds of thousands of clones, roughly 79% of them singletons; the top ten hold about 12%. This CDR3 comprises 12 residues. V lost 0 bases and J 12 bases, leaving 9 bases between the germline ends. Germline lookup yields CDR1 LNHNV and CDR2 YYDKDF (reference sequence).

The sequencing sample was made of PBMCs. This sequence joins TRBV15 and TRBJ2-1, with unresolved D. This TCR derives from a woman aged 40 to 55 in good health. Some clones in this sample may be carry-over from other donors' samples. This CDR3 reads CATSRDSGWQFF. CDR3 in DNA: TGTGCCACCAGCAGAGATTCAGGATGGCAGTTCTTC.